This T cell receptor (beta chain) came from a study of beta chain features in type 1 diabetes. Study overall: Over all samples combined, 107,917,701 sorted cells were examined. Study-wide results and limits: Shorter TCRB CDR3s, moderately but significantly so, were found in Type 1 diabetes patients in all four CD4+ subsets. The study notes PCR might favor shorter templates equally in patients and controls. There were fewer insertions and more deletions at the VDJ junctions of type 1 diabetes patients.

Expressed TCRB transcripts were sequenced because the isolated RNA had all been reverse transcribed beforehand. Sequenced by immunoSEQ multiplex PCR; TCRdb stores in-frame clones only, minus some. The data contain over 650,000 clones, roughly an eighth of them seen just once; the ten biggest clones take up 0.035% to 0.045%. CD4+ cells of the naive, central memory, regulatory and stem cell-like memory types were sorted via CD45RO/CCR7/CD25/CD127/CD95/CD27. As for this clone: Its specificity is not known.

Trimming took 1 base from V and 8 from J, leaving 15 bases between them. The CDR3 loop spans 15 amino acids. Germline loops: CDR1 SGHDT, CDR2 YYEEEE. The J gene is TRBJ1-4, the V gene TRBV5-6; D is ambiguous. The specimen sequenced was naive CD4+ T cells from blood. This sequence originates from a man younger than 35 with type 1 diabetes. The CDR3 loop is CASSLPGMVGEKLFF. CDR3 bases: TGTGCCAGCAGCTTGCCTGGGATGGTAGGGGAAAAACTGTTTTTT.